Sequencing of this T cell receptor (beta chain) was carried out in a study of T cells expressing NK-cell markers. Germline V gene lookup returns CDR1 MDHEN and CDR2 SYDVKM. The CDR3 has 14 residues. No DNA is given; TCRdb re-called the 5' RACE reads and lists each CDR3 protein once. The sample has a few hundred thousand distinct CDR3 sequences; the top ten hold roughly 5.4%. The material sequenced was blood T cells: a sorted CD56 or NKG2C T cell subset, CD4+ or CD8+ T cells, or bulk PBMC T cells (not recorded which). The origin of this receptor is a man between 18 and 69 years old in good health. The gene calls are TRBV28 and TRBJ2-5; TCRdb lists TRBD1, though no DNA is available to test this call. The CDR3 here is CASIEQGWIETQYF.